This TCR beta chain was captured by sequencing in a study of CD8 T cells in ankylosing spondylitis. General study results and limits: CD8+ by phenotype, disease-linked clones were relatively rare in peripheral blood. What seemed typical of ankylosing spondylitis blood was a TCR beta motif built from eight highly homologous variants. From matched ankylosing spondylitis synovial fluid, disease-linked clones were reportedly recovered at significantly enriched levels. Before this, some motif variants had been reported in reactive arthritis synovial fluid and blood.

This CDR3 contains 14 residues. Germline V lookup: CDR1 SEHNR, CDR2 FQNEAQ (reference sequence). V was trimmed by 6 bases and J by 0 bases, leaving 8 bases between them. With molecular barcodes, quantitative 5'-RACE was used to make the TCR beta libraries. MiXCR, run by TCRdb on the 5' RACE reads, gives a single entry per CDR3 protein. The table records approximately 300,000 distinct CDR3 sequences, 8% of them present only once. The table lists this clonotype with many counts. The antigen remains undetermined. The sequence was collected from a male donor with ankylosing spondylitis. The sequenced sample consisted of blood, either unsorted or a sorted T cell fraction (not recorded which). The V and J genes are TRBV7-9 and TRBJ2-2; no firm D call. Here the CDR3 DNA reads TGTGCCAGCAGGGGGTTGGCGAACACCGGGGAGCTGTTTTTT. Translating gives CASRGLANTGELFF.